This T cell receptor beta chain was identified in a study of cytomegalovirus exposure and HLA in healthy donors. Trimming cost V 5 bases and J 6 bases, with 20 bases left between them. The CDR3 sequence is 15 residues long. Germline V CDR1 and CDR2: MNHEY, SVGAGI. With 60 Vbeta and 13 Jbeta primers, the PCR was carried out. Measured with immunoSEQ multiplex PCR; TCRdb has only the in-frame clones, and not every one. The top ten clones hold over 2% of a sample with 140,000 to 150,000 clones, about 80% of them seen once. This receptor was identified in a woman aged 18-29 years in good health and CMV-seropositive. The rearrangement links TRBV6-5 to TRBJ2-7; tentatively, D is TRBD1 (5 bases). The source material was PBMCs. CDR3 coding DNA: TGTGCCAGCAGTAGGGGTGGACAAGTTCTTTCCGAGCAGTACTTC. Translated, it gives CASSRGGQVLSEQYF.